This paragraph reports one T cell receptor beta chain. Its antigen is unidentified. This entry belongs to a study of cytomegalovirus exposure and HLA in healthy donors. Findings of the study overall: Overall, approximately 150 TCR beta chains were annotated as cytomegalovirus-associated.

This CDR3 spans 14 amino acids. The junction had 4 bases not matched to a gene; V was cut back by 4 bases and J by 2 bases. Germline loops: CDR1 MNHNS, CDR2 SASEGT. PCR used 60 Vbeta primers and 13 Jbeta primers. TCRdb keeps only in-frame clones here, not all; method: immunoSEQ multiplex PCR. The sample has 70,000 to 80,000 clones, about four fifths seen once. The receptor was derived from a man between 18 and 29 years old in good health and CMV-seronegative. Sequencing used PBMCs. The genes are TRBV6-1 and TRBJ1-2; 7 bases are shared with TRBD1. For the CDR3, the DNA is TGTGCCAGCAGTGTAGAGACAGGGAACTATGGCTACACCTTC. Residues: CASSVETGNYGYTF.